The T cell receptor beta chain under discussion was sequenced for a study of cytotoxic CD8 clonotypes in ibrutinib-treated CLL. Germline loops: CDR1 SGHVS, CDR2 FNYEAQ. Deletions cut 0 bases from V and 3 bases from J, with 12 bases between. CDR3 length: 16 residues. The method was immunoSEQ multiplex PCR; TCRdb's version includes in-frame clones alone and lacks a portion of them. The sample has around 50,000 clones, around 60% seen once. The source of this sequence is a human donor with chronic lymphocytic leukemia. Sequences were derived from PBMCs, sampled after 24 months of ibrutinib treatment. The genes are TRBV7-6 and TRBJ1-3, with TRBD1 as a possible D gene (5 bases). The CDR3 sequence: CASSLALGGLGNTIYF. CDR3 sequence (DNA): TGTGCCAGCAGCTTAGCCCTCGGGGGACTTGGAAACACCATATATTTT.